Below, 23 T cell receptor beta chains from the same sample are listed, as sequenced in a study of shared clonotypes between healthy human individuals. Profiling relied on immunoSEQ multiplex PCR, and the TCRdb table lists in-frame clones only, not all of them. The sample records approximately 400,000 clones, 90% to 97% being singletons. Sequencing was carried out using memory CD8+ T cells sorted from blood. Subset here: CD45RO+ cells pooled with CCR7-negative TemRA cells. The receptors come from a man under 40 in good health.

The rearrangement uses TRBV6-6 and TRBJ1-1; D is ambiguous. The CDR3 spans 14 residues. CDR1 is MNHNY and CDR2 is SVGAGI in the germline V gene (reference sequence). V lost 8 bases, J lost 4 bases, and 17 bases lay in between. CDR3 coding DNA: TGTGCCAGCGCAAGGGTGTTAGTTGGCACTGAAGCTTTCTTT. Translation: CASARVLVGTEAFF.

The chain has TRBV5-4 and TRBJ2-1; D possibly uses TRBD1 or TRBD2 (5 bases each). The CDR3 is 11 residues long. The ends were cut back, 3 bases at V and 7 bases at J, with 5 bases in the middle. Germline V gives CDR1 SGHNT, CDR2 YYREEE (reference sequence). The CDR3: CASSWGNEQFF. The CDR3 DNA reads as TGTGCCAGCAGCTGGGGGAATGAGCAGTTCTTC. The whole variable domain, remainder taken from reference TRBV5-4 and TRBJ2-1, is ETGVTQSPTHLIKTRGQQVTLRCSSQSGHNTVSWYQQALGQGPQFIFQYYREEENGRGNFPPRFSGLQFPNYSSELNVNALELDDSALYLCASSWGNEQFFGPGTRLTVL.

V usage is TRBV10-3 and J usage is TRBJ2-7, with 7 bases identical to TRBD1. The germline CDR1 and CDR2 sequences are ENHRY and SYGVKD. The CDR3 contains 14 residues. V lost 5 bases to trimming and J lost 0 bases; unmatched junction nucleotides: 4. As DNA, the CDR3 is TGTGCCATCAGTTCGGACAGGATCTCCTACGAGCAGTACTTC. This gives the protein CAISSDRISYEQYF.

The V and J genes are TRBV27 and TRBJ2-1, with D unclear. This CDR3 region has 13 residues. Germline-derived CDR1 and CDR2 are MNHEY and SMNVEV (reference sequence). The V end lost 2 bases, the J end lost 5 bases, and 7 bases lay between the germline ends. The CDR3 region has the DNA TGTGCCAGCAGTTTAGGCTCGGACAATGAGCAGTTCTTC. Translation: CASSLGSDNEQFF.

This sequence joins TRBV29-1 and TRBJ2-7, with D perhaps TRBD1 (5 bases). V dropped 1 base and J dropped 7 bases, with 11 bases sitting between them. The CDR3 sequence is 12 residues long. The germline V gene has CDR1 SQVTM and CDR2 ANQGSEA. CDR3 bases: TGCAGCGTTGAAGTAGGGGCTCCGGAGCAGTACTTC. The encoded protein is CSVEVGAPEQYF.

The chain carries TRBV28 and TRBJ2-7; 9 bases map to TRBD1. CDR1 MDHEN and CDR2 SYDVKM come from the germline V gene. The CDR3 length is 17 residues. V dropped 1 base and J dropped 7; count of bases not matched to a gene: 14. CDR3 amino acids: CASSLYYGTGSYEEQYF. The CDR3 DNA reads as TGTGCCAGCAGTTTATATTACGGGACAGGGAGCTACGAGGAGCAGTACTTC.

The chain combines TRBV20-1 with TRBJ2-7; D is unresolved. CDR1 and CDR2 from the germline V gene are DFQATT and SNEGSKA (reference sequence). V was clipped by 2 bases and J by 4 bases, with 6 bases between them. The CDR3 length is 11 residues. CDR3 sequence: CSARSPYEQYF. DNA for the CDR3: TGCAGTGCTAGATCGCCATACGAGCAGTACTTC.

The genes are TRBV18 and TRBJ2-1; 15 bases match TRBD2. Germline CDR1 reads KGHSH; CDR2 reads LQKENI. The ends lost 0 bases at V and 8 bases at J; junction bases unmatched: 8. CDR3 length equals 18 residues. This CDR3 reads CASSPPGLAGGPGHEQFF. Here the CDR3 DNA reads TGTGCCAGCTCACCACCAGGACTAGCGGGAGGGCCTGGCCATGAGCAGTTCTTC.

This chain links TRBV29-1 with TRBJ2-1; the match to TRBD2 covers 8 bases. This CDR3 spans 15 amino acids. The germline V gene encodes CDR1 SQVTM and CDR2 ANQGSEA. Losses at the gene ends were 1 base for V and 4 bases for J; bases not matched to a gene: 6. The CDR3 bases are TGCAGCGTTGAAGGCGGCACTAGCGGTTACAATGAGCAGTTCTTC. The encoded protein is CSVEGGTSGYNEQFF.

The chain recombines TRBV12-5 with TRBJ2-3, with D possibly being TRBD1 or TRBD2 (5 bases each). The germline V gene encodes CDR1 LGHNT and CDR2 FRNRAP. Deletions cut 7 bases from V and 2 bases from J, with 16 bases between. The CDR3 extends over 15 amino acids. CDR3 sequence reads: CASAVLGDPTDTQYF. CDR3 bases: TGTGCTAGTGCCGTGTTGGGGGATCCCACAGATACGCAGTATTTT.

The J gene is TRBJ1-2, the V gene TRBV30; TRBD1 might be the D (6 bases). CDR1 is GTSNPN and CDR2 is SVGIG in the germline V gene (reference sequence). Trimming removed 3 bases from V and 7 bases from J, with 9 bases in between. This CDR3 region has 11 residues. In nucleotides, the CDR3 is TGTGCCTGGAGAGGGGGAGGTGGCTACACCTTC. This translates into CAWRGGGGYTF.

The rearrangement links TRBV14 to TRBJ2-2, with D tentatively TRBD1 or TRBD2 (5 bases each). V lost 5 bases and J lost 0, with 22 bases in between. Germline-derived CDR1 and CDR2 are SGHDN and FVKESK. The CDR3 loop spans 19 amino acids. The CDR3 protein is CASSRLPGRSVPNTGELFF. The DNA of the CDR3 is TGTGCCAGCAGCAGATTACCGGGACGGAGCGTCCCGAACACCGGGGAGCTGTTTTTT.

V gene TRBV6-1 combines with J gene TRBJ2-3; no clear D gene. The CDR3 is 15 amino acids. V was shortened by 2 bases and J by 4 bases, with 13 bases between the two germline ends. The germline V gene has CDR1 MNHNS and CDR2 SASEGT. The CDR3 coding sequence is TGTGCCAGCAGTGAACTCAGGCCCCCCGCAGATACGCAGTATTTT. It codes for CASSELRPPADTQYF.

The genes are TRBV10-3 and TRBJ2-7, with 9 bases fitting TRBD1. J was trimmed by 1 base and V by 9 bases; bases with no gene match: 7. Germline V CDR1 and CDR2: ENHRY, SYGVKD. The CDR3 has 14 residues. CDR3 DNA sequence: TGTGCCATTAAACCGGGACAGGGATCCTACGAGCAGTACTTC. Translation gives CAIKPGQGSYEQYF.

V usage is TRBV30 and J usage is TRBJ1-4; 8 bases agree with TRBD1. The CDR3 extends over 14 amino acids. Germline V gene sequence: CDR1 GTSNPN, CDR2 SVGIG (reference sequence). V lost 5 bases to trimming and J lost 2 bases; unmatched junction nucleotides: 4. CDR3 residues: CAWGWTGTNEKLFF. For the CDR3, the DNA is TGTGCCTGGGGATGGACAGGGACTAATGAAAAACTGTTTTTT.

V and J are TRBV4-2 and TRBJ1-1; D gene unclear. Trimming shortened V by 6 bases and J by 0 bases, and 8 bases separated the two germline ends. CDR1 and CDR2 from the germline V gene are LGHNA and YNFKEQ. The CDR3 runs to 13 residues. The CDR3 coding sequence is TGTGCCAGCAGGTCGTTGATGAACACTGAAGCTTTCTTT. Residues: CASRSLMNTEAFF.

The gene calls are TRBV28 and TRBJ2-5; the D gene is possibly TRBD1 (6 bases). Germline CDR1 MDHEN, CDR2 SYDVKM. This CDR3 is 14 amino acids long. The V gene lost 5 bases and the J gene lost 5 bases, with 15 bases spanning the gap. CDR3 region: CASSLTGIGETQYF. The CDR3 bases are TGTGCCAGCAGTCTTACAGGGATTGGCGAGACCCAGTACTTC.

V and J are TRBV7-9 and TRBJ2-7, with 12 bases aligning to TRBD2. V shed 4 bases and J 3 bases; nucleotides not matched to a gene: 7. The CDR3 is 16 amino acids. Per germline, CDR1 SEHNR and CDR2 FQNEAQ (reference sequence). The DNA for the CDR3 is TGTGCCAGCAGCTCCCCTAGCGGGAGGGGGGGCTACGAGCAGTACTTC. This codes for CASSSPSGRGGYEQYF.

The rearrangement uses TRBV6-1 and TRBJ2-5; TRBD1 aligns across 7 bases. Germline V CDR1 and CDR2: MNHNS, SASEGT. The V gene end was trimmed by 6 bases and the J gene end by 3 bases; junction bases not matched to a gene: 7. This CDR3 region has 14 residues. CDR3 sequence reads: CASRGQTGKETQYF. The DNA for the CDR3 is TGTGCCAGCAGAGGGCAGACAGGGAAAGAGACCCAGTACTTC.

The chain employs TRBV7-2 and TRBJ1-6; D is unclear. Germline V lookup: CDR1 SGHTA, CDR2 FQGNSA. The CDR3 has 14 amino acids. Trimming stripped 1 base from V and 11 bases from J, with 12 bases between. The CDR3 nucleotides read TGTGCCAGCAGCTTAGACGCCGCAGGCCCACCCCTCCACTTT. The encoded protein is CASSLDAAGPPLHF.

V usage is TRBV1 and J usage is TRBJ2-3; the D segment call TRBD2 is taken from the table without a DNA check. TRBV1 is marked as a pseudogene. The CDR3 consists of 19 residues. In nucleotides, the CDR3 is TGCACCAGCAGCCAAGAACCCCTCTGGCGGGAGACTTCCACAGATACGCAGTATTTT. As protein: CTSSQEPLWRETSTDTQYF.

The chain carries TRBV28 and TRBJ1-5; D is perhaps TRBD1 (6 bases). Germline CDR1 and CDR2: MDHEN and SYDVKM. CDR3 length equals 15 residues. Trimming pared 4 bases from V and 0 bases from J, leaving 10 bases between. CDR3 in amino acids: CASSSGEYSNQPQHF. The CDR3 nucleotides read TGTGCCAGCAGTTCAGGGGAATATAGCAATCAGCCCCAGCATTTT.

The chain is built from TRBV25-1 and TRBJ2-7, with TRBD1 identical over 7 bases. Trimming cost V 8 bases and J 3 bases; bases outside gene matches: 10. CDR1 and CDR2 from the germline V gene are MGHDK and SYGVNS. The CDR3 length is 14 residues. In DNA form, the CDR3 reads TGTGCCAGCGGTCAATCGGGACAGTACTACGAGCAGTACTTC. It codes for CASGQSGQYYEQYF.